The sequence of this T cell receptor (beta chain) was determined in a study of CD8+ T cells in alopecia areata. Looking at the study overall: Tofacitinib continued for 6 to 18 months and was then withheld for 6 months.

Germline V lookup: CDR1 SGHAT, CDR2 FQNNGV. This CDR3 spans 12 amino acids. V dropped 2 bases and J dropped 4 bases, with 5 bases sitting between them. Treatment given: oral pan-JAK inhibitor, 5-10 mg twice daily. RNA extraction was followed by reverse transcription into cDNA, which acted as the sequencing template. Generated by immunoSEQ multiplex PCR, the TCRdb table keeps only in-frame clones and is missing some. The table lists 250,000 to 350,000 clones, 60% of them singletons. This specimen was CD4+ T cells sorted from blood, taken around week 53, from a patient treated with tofacitinib. The receptor was derived from a human donor with alopecia areata. The chain is built from TRBV11-2 and TRBJ1-2; D call uncertain. The CDR3 bases are TGTGCCAGCAGCTTACTCACCTATGGCTACACCTTC. This sequence encodes CASSLLTYGYTF.